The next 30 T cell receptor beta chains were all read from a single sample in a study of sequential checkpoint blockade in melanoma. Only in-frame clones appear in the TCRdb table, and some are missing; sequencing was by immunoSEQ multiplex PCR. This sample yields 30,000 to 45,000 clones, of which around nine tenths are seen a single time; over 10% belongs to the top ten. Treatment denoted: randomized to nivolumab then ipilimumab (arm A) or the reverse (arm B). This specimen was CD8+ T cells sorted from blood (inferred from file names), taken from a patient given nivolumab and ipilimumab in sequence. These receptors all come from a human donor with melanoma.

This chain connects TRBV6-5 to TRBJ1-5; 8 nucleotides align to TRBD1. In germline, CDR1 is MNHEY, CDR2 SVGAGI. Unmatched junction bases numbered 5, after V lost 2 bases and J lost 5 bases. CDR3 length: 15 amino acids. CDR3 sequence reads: CASSYGTGADQPQHF. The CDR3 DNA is TGTGCCAGCAGTTACGGGACAGGCGCGGATCAGCCCCAGCATTTT.

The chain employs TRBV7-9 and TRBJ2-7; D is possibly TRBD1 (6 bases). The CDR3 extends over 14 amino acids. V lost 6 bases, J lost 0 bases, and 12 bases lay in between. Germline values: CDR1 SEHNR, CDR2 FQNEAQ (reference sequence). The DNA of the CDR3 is TGTGCCAGCAGACCCGGACAGAACTCCTACGAGCAGTACTTC. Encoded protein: CASRPGQNSYEQYF.

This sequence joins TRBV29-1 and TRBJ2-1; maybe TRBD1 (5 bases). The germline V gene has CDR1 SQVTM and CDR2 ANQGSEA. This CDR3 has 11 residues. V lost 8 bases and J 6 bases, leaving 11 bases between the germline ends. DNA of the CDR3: TGCAGCTTCTGGACATCCAATGAGCAGTTCTTC. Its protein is CSFWTSNEQFF.

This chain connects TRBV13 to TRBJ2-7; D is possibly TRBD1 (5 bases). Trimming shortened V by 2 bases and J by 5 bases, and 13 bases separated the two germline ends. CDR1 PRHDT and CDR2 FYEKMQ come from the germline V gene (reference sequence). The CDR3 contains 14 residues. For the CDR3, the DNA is TGTGCCAGCAGCTTAAACAGGAAGGCGAACGAGCAGTACTTC. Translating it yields CASSLNRKANEQYF.

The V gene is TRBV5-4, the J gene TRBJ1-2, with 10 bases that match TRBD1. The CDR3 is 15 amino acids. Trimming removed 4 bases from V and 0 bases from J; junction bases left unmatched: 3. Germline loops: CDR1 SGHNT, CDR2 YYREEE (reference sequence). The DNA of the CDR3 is TGTGCCAGCAGCGACGGACAGGGGGCTAACTATGGCTACACCTTC. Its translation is CASSDGQGANYGYTF.

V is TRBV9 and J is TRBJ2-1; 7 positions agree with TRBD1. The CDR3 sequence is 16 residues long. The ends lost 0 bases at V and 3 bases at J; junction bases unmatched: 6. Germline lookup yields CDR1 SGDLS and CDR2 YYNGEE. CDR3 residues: CASSVEGRGFYNEQFF. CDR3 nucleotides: TGTGCCAGCAGCGTAGAGGGCAGGGGGTTCTACAATGAGCAGTTCTTC.

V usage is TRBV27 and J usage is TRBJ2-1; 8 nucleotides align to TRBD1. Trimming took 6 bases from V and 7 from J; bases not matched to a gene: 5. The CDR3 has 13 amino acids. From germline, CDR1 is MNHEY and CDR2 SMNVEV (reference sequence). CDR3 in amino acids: CASSHRTGNEQFF. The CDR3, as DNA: TGTGCCAGCAGCCACCGGACAGGGAATGAGCAGTTCTTC.

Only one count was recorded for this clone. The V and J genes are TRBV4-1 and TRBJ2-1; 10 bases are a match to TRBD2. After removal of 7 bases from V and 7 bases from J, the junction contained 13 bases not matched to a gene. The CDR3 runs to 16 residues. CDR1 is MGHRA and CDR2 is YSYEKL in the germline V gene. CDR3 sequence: CASTLGLAGGRNEQFF. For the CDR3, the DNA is TGCGCCAGCACCCTCGGATTAGCGGGAGGCCGGAATGAGCAGTTCTTC.

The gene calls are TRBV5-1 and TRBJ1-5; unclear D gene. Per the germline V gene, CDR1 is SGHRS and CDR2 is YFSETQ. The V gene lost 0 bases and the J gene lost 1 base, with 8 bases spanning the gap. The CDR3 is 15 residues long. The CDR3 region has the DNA TGCGCCAGCAGCTTGGCGGGAGGGAGCAATCAGCCCCAGCATTTT. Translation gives CASSLAGGSNQPQHF.

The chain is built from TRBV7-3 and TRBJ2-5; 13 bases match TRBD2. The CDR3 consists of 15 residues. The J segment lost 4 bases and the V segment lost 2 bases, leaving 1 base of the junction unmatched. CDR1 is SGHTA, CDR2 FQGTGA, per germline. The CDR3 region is CASSLGLAGVETQYF. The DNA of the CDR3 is TGTGCCAGCAGCTTAGGACTAGCGGGAGTAGAGACCCAGTACTTC.

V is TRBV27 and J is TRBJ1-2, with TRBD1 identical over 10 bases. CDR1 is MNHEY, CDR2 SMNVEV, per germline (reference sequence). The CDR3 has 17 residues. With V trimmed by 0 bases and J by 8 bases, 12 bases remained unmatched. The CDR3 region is CASSLSLTGTGEGGYTF. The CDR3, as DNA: TGTGCCAGCAGTTTATCTCTCACCGGGACAGGGGAGGGCGGCTACACCTTC.

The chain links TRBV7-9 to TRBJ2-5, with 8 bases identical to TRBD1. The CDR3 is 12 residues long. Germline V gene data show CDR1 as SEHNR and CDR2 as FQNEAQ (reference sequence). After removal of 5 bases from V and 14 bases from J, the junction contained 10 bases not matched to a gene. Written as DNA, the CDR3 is TGTGCCAGCAGCCCCCCGGGACAGGCTAGTTACTTC. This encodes CASSPPGQASYF.

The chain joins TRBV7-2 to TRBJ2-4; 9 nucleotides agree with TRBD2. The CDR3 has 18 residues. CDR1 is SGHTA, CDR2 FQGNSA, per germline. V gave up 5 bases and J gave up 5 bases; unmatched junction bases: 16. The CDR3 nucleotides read TGTGCCAGCAGCCCTATGGTGGGGGGGCGGGAGGGCCAAAACATTCAGTACTTC. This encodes CASSPMVGGREGQNIQYF. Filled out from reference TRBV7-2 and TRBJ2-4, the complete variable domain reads GAGVSQSPSNKVTEKGKDVELRCDPISGHTALYWYRQSLGQGLEFLIYFQGNSAPDKSGLPSDRFSAERTGGSVSTLTIQRTQQEDSAVYLCASSPMVGGREGQNIQYFGAGTRLSVL.

CDR3 protein: CASSPQQGNYEQYV. As DNA, the CDR3 is TGCGCCAGCAGCCCCCAGCAGGGTAACTACGAGCAGTACGTC. V gene TRBV4-1 combines with J gene TRBJ2-7; weak D call: TRBD1 (5 bases). The germline CDR1 and CDR2 sequences are MGHRA and YSYEKL. The ends were cut back, 4 bases at V and 3 bases at J, with 13 bases in the middle. CDR3 length: 14 residues.

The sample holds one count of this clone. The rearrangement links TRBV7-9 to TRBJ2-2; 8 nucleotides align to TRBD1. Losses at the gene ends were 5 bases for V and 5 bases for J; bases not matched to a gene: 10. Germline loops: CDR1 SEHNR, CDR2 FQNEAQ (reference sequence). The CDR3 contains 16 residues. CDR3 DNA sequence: TGTGCCAGCAGCCCCCGCCAGGGGGCATGGACCGGGGAGCTGTTTTTT. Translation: CASSPRQGAWTGELFF.

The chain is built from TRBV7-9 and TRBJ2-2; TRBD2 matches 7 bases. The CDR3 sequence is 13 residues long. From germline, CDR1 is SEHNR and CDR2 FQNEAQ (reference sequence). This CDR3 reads CARPAGRAGELFF. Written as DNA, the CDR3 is TGTGCAAGACCAGCGGGACGGGCCGGGGAGCTGTTTTTT. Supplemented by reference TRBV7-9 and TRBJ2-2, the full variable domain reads DTGVSQNPRHKITKRGQNVTFRCDPISEHNRLYWYRQTLGQGPEFLTYFQNEAQLEKSRLLSDRFSAERPKGSFSTLEIQRTEQGDSAMYLCARPAGRAGELFFGEGSRLTVL.

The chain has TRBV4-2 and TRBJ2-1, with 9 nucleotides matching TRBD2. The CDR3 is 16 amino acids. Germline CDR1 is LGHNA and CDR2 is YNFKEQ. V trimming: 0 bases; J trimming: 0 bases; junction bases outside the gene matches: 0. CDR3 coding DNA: TGTGCCAGCAGCCAAGATAGCGGGAGCTCCTACAATGAGCAGTTCTTC. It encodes CASSQDSGSSYNEQFF.

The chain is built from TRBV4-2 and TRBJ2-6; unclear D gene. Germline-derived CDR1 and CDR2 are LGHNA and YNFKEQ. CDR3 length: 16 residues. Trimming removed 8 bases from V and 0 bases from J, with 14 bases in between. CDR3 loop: CASVDRPGSGANVLTF. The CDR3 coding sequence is TGTGCCAGCGTGGATCGACCGGGCTCTGGGGCCAACGTCCTGACTTTC.

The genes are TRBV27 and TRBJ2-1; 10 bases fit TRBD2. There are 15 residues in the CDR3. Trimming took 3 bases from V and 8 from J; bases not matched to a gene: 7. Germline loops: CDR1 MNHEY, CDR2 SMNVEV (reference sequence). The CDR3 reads CASSFFSGRSDEQFF. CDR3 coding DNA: TGTGCCAGCAGTTTCTTTAGCGGGAGGTCGGATGAGCAGTTCTTC.

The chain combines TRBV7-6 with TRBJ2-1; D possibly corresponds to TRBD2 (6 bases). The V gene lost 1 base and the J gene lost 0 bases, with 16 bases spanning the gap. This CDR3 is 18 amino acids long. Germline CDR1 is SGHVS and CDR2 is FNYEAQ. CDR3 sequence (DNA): TGTGCCAGCAGCTTAGTGGGATCGGCGGGGCCCTCCTACAATGAGCAGTTCTTC. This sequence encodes CASSLVGSAGPSYNEQFF.

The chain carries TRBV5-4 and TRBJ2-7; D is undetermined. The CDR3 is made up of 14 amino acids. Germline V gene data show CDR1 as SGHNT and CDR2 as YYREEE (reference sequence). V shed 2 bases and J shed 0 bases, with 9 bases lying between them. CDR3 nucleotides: TGTGCCAGCAGCTTTACGGAGAGCTCCTACGAGCAGTACTTC. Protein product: CASSFTESSYEQYF.

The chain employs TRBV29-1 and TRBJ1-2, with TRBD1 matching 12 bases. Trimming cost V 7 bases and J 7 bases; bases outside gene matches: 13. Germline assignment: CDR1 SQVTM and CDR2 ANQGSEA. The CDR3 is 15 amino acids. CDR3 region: CSANPRDRGRVGYTF. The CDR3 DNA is TGCAGCGCCAACCCCCGGGACAGGGGGCGGGTTGGCTACACCTTC.

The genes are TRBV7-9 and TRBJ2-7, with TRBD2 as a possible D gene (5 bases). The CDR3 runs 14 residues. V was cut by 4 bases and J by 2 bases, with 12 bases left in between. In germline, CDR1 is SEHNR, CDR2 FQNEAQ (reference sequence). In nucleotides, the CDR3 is TGTGCCAGCAGCTCTCCGGAGGTCCCCTACGAGCAGTACTTC. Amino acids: CASSSPEVPYEQYF.

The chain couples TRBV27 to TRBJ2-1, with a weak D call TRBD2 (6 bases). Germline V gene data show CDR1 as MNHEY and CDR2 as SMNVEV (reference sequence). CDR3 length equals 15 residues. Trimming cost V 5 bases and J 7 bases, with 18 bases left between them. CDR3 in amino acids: CASSHRAGFRNEQFF. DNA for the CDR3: TGTGCCAGCAGTCATCGGGCGGGATTTAGGAATGAGCAGTTCTTC.

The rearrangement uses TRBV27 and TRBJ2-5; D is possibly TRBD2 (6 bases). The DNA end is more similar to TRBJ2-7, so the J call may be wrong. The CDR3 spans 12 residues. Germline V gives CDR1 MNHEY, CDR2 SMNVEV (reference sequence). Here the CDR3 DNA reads TGTGCCAGCCGGGGGAGCGCCTACGAGCAGTACTTC. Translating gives CASRGSAYEQYF.

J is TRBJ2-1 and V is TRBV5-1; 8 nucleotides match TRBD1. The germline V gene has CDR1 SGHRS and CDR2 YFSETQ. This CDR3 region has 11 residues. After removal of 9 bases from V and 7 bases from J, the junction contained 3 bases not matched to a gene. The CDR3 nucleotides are TGCGCCATCAGGACAGGGAATGAGCAGTTCTTC. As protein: CAIRTGNEQFF.

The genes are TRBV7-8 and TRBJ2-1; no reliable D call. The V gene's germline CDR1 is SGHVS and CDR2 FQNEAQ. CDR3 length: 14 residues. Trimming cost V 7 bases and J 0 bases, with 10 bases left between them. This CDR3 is CASNPSLSYNEQFF. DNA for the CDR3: TGTGCCAGCAACCCCAGTCTCTCCTACAATGAGCAGTTCTTC. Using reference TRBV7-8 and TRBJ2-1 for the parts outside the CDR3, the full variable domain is GAGVSQSPRYKVAKRGQDVALRCDPISGHVSLFWYQQALGQGPEFLTYFQNEAQLDKSGLPSDRFFAERPEGSVSTLKIQRTQQEDSAVYLCASNPSLSYNEQFFGPGTRLTVL.

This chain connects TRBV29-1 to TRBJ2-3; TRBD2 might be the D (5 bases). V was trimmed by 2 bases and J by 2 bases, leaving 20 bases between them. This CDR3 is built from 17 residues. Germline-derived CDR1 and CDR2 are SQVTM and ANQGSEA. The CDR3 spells CSVESPGWKEVTDTQYF. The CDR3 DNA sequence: TGCAGCGTTGAATCACCCGGCTGGAAGGAGGTCACAGATACGCAGTATTTT.

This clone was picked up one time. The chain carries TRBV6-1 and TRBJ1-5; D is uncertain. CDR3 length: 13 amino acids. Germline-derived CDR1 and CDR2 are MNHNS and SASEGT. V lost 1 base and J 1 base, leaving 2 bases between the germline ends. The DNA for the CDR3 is TGTGCCAGCAGTGAAGTAAGCAATCAGCCCCAGCATTTT. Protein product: CASSEVSNQPQHF.

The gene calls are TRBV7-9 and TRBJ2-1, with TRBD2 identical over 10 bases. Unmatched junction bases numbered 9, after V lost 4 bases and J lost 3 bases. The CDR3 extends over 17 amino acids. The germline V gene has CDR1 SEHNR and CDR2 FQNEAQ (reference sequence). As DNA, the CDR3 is TGTGCCAGCAGCTCCCGGGCTGGGACTAGCGTCTACAATGAGCAGTTCTTC. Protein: CASSSRAGTSVYNEQFF.